A single sample gave rise to the 10 T cell receptor beta chains below, sequenced in a study of T cell responses to AZD1222 COVID-19 vaccine. Data came from immunoSEQ multiplex PCR; TCRdb stores just in-frame clones and leaves some out. The sample shows some 100,000 clones, about 82% of them seen only once. The sequencing used peripheral blood, collected on day 0 of AZD1222 vaccination. The receptors derive from an adult in good health.

CDR3 DNA: TGTGCCAGCAGCGGTTGGGCGGGGGTAAATGAGCAGTTCTTC. This sequence encodes CASSGWAGVNEQFF. V and J are TRBV9 and TRBJ2-1; 7 bases agree with TRBD2. In germline, CDR1 is SGDLS, CDR2 YYNGEE. CDR3 length: 14 residues. The junction had 7 bases not matched to a gene; V was cut back by 3 bases and J by 7 bases.

The J gene is TRBJ1-5, the V gene TRBV6-2 or TRBV6-3; 8 bases are shared with TRBD1. Germline V gene sequence: CDR1 MNHEY, CDR2 SVGEGT. The CDR3 spans 13 residues. After removal of 6 bases from V and 6 bases from J, the junction contained 4 bases not matched to a gene. Here the CDR3 reads CASSKGQGQPQHF. The CDR3 nucleotides read TGTGCCAGCAGCAAAGGACAGGGTCAGCCCCAGCATTTT.

This clone was detected ten times or more. The chain combines TRBV19 with TRBJ1-5; D is perhaps TRBD1 (6 bases). Per the germline V gene, CDR1 is LNHDA and CDR2 is SQIVND (reference sequence). Trimming pared 1 base from V and 2 bases from J, leaving 12 bases between. The CDR3 length is 16 residues. The CDR3 DNA follows: TGTGCCAGTAGTATAGTAGACAGGAAAGGCAATCAGCCCCAGCATTTT. Its translation is CASSIVDRKGNQPQHF.

The chain has TRBV24-1 and TRBJ2-5, with D possibly being TRBD1 (6 bases). CDR3 size: 16 residues. V was clipped by 3 bases and J by 7 bases, with 20 bases between them. Germline CDR1 and CDR2: KGHDR and SFDVKD. CDR3 region: CATSDPSRGDRPTQYF. CDR3 nucleotide sequence: TGTGCCACCAGTGATCCGTCCAGGGGCGATCGTCCGACCCAGTACTTC.

The chain carries TRBV7-9 and TRBJ1-2; D is perhaps TRBD1 (5 bases). The CDR3 loop spans 13 amino acids. Per germline, CDR1 SEHNR and CDR2 FQNEAQ (reference sequence). V lost 5 bases, J lost 6 bases, and 13 bases lay in between. The CDR3 DNA reads as TGTGCCAGCAGCCCCACGACAGTTGATGGCTACACCTTC. It is translated as CASSPTTVDGYTF.

This sequence joins TRBV7-8 and TRBJ2-7; 7 nucleotides align to TRBD2. Germline V gene data show CDR1 as SGHVS and CDR2 as FQNEAQ. V shed 5 bases and J 4 bases; nucleotides not matched to a gene: 2. This CDR3 region has 12 residues. CDR3 DNA sequence: TGTGCCAGCAGCCAACTAGCGTACGAGCAGTACTTC. Its translation: CASSQLAYEQYF.

J is TRBJ2-7 and V is TRBV28, with D perhaps matching TRBD2 (6 bases). CDR1 MDHEN and CDR2 SYDVKM come from the germline V gene. V lost 5 bases to trimming and J lost 2 bases, with 16 bases between them. The CDR3 has 15 amino acids. The CDR3: CASSGGTAATYEQYF. CDR3 sequence (DNA): TGTGCCAGCAGTGGAGGGACGGCCGCAACCTACGAGCAGTACTTC. The full variable domain, with the rest looked up from reference TRBV28 and TRBJ2-7, is DVKVTQSSRYLVKRTGEKVFLECVQDMDHENMFWYRQDPGLGLRLIYFSYDVKMKEKGDIPEGYSVSREKKERFSLILESASTNQTSMYLCASSGGTAATYEQYFGPGTRLTVT.

The chain links TRBV4-2 to TRBJ1-2; 7 bases agree with TRBD1. The CDR3 sequence is 15 residues long. CDR1 is LGHNA and CDR2 is YNFKEQ in the germline V gene. Unmatched junction bases numbered 5, after V lost 0 bases and J lost 4 bases. The CDR3 nucleotides read TGTGCCAGCAGCCAAGATATACAGGGGTTCTATGGCTACACCTTC. This sequence encodes CASSQDIQGFYGYTF.

The CDR3 here is CATSRGDRDTGELFF. The DNA for the CDR3 is TGTGCCACCAGCAGAGGGGACAGGGACACCGGGGAGCTGTTTTTT. V and J are TRBV15 and TRBJ2-2, with 9 bases matching TRBD1. Trimming cost V 1 base and J 3 bases; bases outside gene matches: 0. The CDR3 runs to 15 residues. Germline CDR1 reads LNHNV; CDR2 reads YYDKDF (reference sequence).

The CDR3 sequence: CASSSKRSAGVDNEQFF. For the CDR3, the DNA is TGTGCCAGCAGCTCGAAGAGGTCGGCGGGAGTGGACAATGAGCAGTTCTTC. The chain joins TRBV7-6 to TRBJ2-1; 7 bases are shared with TRBD2. Germline V gene data show CDR1 as SGHVS and CDR2 as FNYEAQ. The CDR3 is 17 residues long. The V and J ends lost 4 bases and 5 bases, in that order; junction bases with no gene match: 14.